This record concerns one TCR beta chain sequence. What this receptor recognizes is not known. No much larger clone exists at a distance of one base, and base qualities are not known. The source of the sample is a study of cytomegalovirus exposure and HLA in healthy donors (dated by TCRdb to about 2017). In terms of the full investigation: An earlier analysis of some 620 of the donors reported roughly 300 Gb of sequence data and 117 million unique TCR beta sequences obtained from about 170 million T cells. Typing coverage differed by locus: A, B, C, DRB1 and DQB1 were typed in about 629-630 donors, DQA1 in 500 to 550, DPA1 in 600 to 610, and DPB1 in 450 to 480. Using immunosequencing, the study profiled T cell repertoires from 640 or so subjects and related those repertoires to cytomegalovirus serostatus. A later analysis re-examined previously published TCR beta repertoires from roughly 650 donors and added high-resolution HLA genotyping to investigate patterns of TCR occurrence. HLA typing covered class I and class II loci at four-digit resolution. An earlier analysis of some 500 of the donors used high-throughput TCR beta sequencing to judge whether each TCR beta V gene segment behaved as functional or pseudogenic. To predict cytomegalovirus infection status, the study brought together high-throughput TCR immunosequencing, statistical association of individual TCRs with disease status, and machine learning. The study aimed to test whether signatures of past pathogen exposure could be identified by cataloging public T cell receptors. A separate validation cohort of over a hundred different subjects was used in addition to the roughly 700-subject first cohort. A later genetic analysis used genome-wide SNP genotypes for 398 of the 666 donors, treating that subset as a discovery cohort. Roughly 300 gigabases of sequencing data and approximately 84 million unique TCR sequences were included in an early release covering about 700 HLA-typed donors. Among the roughly 400 genotyped donors, roughly 80% belonged to the genetic ancestry cluster associated with self-reported Caucasian donors. All discovery cohort repertoires had been generated on a single sequencing platform. Donor age, sex, ethnicity and CMV serostatus were compiled alongside the repertoire data. The later analysis used no new phenotypic data to find candidate immune exposures, relying instead on TCR beta sequences and their occurrence across donors. A handful of DR-DQ haplotypes were treated as single units for association and clustering because of strong linkage in the cohort. Among 300 to 500 genotyped donors of the cohort, an average of around 220,000 unique TCR beta nucleotide sequences was sequenced per donor, of which about 19% were non-productive.

In total, 600 or so healthy bone marrow donors made up the cohort. All cohort members were sampled while nominally healthy, although unrecorded immune exposures were likely present. The donor tested CMV seropositive and was one of the 289 seropositive cohort members. Each donor provided a peripheral blood sample, and peripheral blood mononuclear cells were used for TCR beta sequencing. The Qiagen DNeasy Blood Extraction Kit was used to extract genomic DNA from the blood cell samples. To prepare the library, the immunoSEQ multiplex PCR assay was applied. For the multiplex PCR, a mixture combining 60 forward primers for TCR Vbeta segments and 13 reverse primers for TCR Jbeta segments was used. The CDR3 region of rearranged TCR beta genes was amplified from genomic DNA with a multiplex PCR assay. The Illumina HiSeq System was used to sequence the amplified TCR beta libraries as 87-base-pair reads. As for how the authors treated the data: Across the 700 or so repertoires, a later analysis counted tens of millions of unique TCR beta chains, 9 million to 14 million of which were shared by at least two donors. Raw reads were error-corrected and collapsed into unique sequences by a nearest-neighbor algorithm in which closely related sequences were merged to remove PCR and sequencing errors. Alignment of CDR3 sequences to IMGT reference sequences was used to assign V, D and J gene segments. For a sequence to be retained, a match of at least six nucleotides was required to both a V gene segment and a J gene segment. A rearrangement counted as productive if the CDR3 had no stop codons and remained in frame with V and J, and every other rearrangement counted as non-productive. CDR3 was defined by IMGT convention, running from the second conserved V-encoded cysteine to the conserved J-encoded phenylalanine. Sequences without an unambiguous match to a single V gene segment were excluded from the earlier analysis of a few hundred of the donors. An earlier analysis of fewer than 750 of the donors called V segments functional above 56.7% productive rearrangements and segregating when the between-donor standard deviation exceeded 5%. A statistical classification framework was built for diagnosing cytomegalovirus status from the catalog of TCR beta chain sequences. V and J gene assignment, in a later analysis, came from comparing TCR nucleotide sequences with IMGT/GENE-DB human TR gene sequences. The TCRdist pipeline was used in a later analysis to assign CDR3 sequences and most-parsimonious VDJ recombination scenarios. A later analysis defined each TCR beta chain by its CDR3 amino acid sequence plus V-gene family, and excluded reads lacking a unique V-gene family. In a later analysis, around 650 highly shared, low-generation-probability nucleotide sequences were removed to address suspected cross-contamination and a sequencing artifact. A later analysis calculated a clonal expansion index for each public chain from normalized within-repertoire ranks of inferred template counts. In a later analysis, generation probabilities were computed using a VDJ recombination model fitted to out-of-frame rearrangements, and the results were checked against IGoR. In a later analysis, TCR-TCR, TCR-HLA and TCR-CMV co-occurrence was scored with hypergeometric tests, and a repertoire-size bias correction was applied to TCR pairs. A later analysis estimated false discovery rates by permuting HLA or CMV assignments 20 times. A later analysis grouped co-occurring TCRs with DBSCAN, adding TCRdist sequence similarity when clustering within HLA-allele-positive subsets. Repertoires with fewer than 30,000 or more than 120,000 public chains were left out of co-occurrence clustering, as were five repertoires with anomalous nucleotide sharing. TCRdb holds this immuneACCESS table with in-frame rearrangements only. Some clones are missing; in checked studies, unresolved V genes explain under half, and the rest has no known cause. That table supplies the V and J calls and clone size; D and trimming were determined from the DNA. This sample gives about 150,000 clones in total; roughly 9.6% of them show up just once. The ten largest make up around 7% of the sample.

Measured from the cysteine to the phenylalanine, the CDR3 is 16 residues long. Only the CDR3 part of the read is kept: 48 bases, read in frame from the first base. V is pruned by 3 bases and J by 5 bases, leaving 8 bases of the junction without a gene match. The germline V gene (reference sequence) sets CDR1 to SEHNR and CDR2 to FQNEAQ. Broader findings and caveats from the paper: For the cohort, immune exposure information was limited to CMV serostatus. A further reported finding was that TCR beta sequences accurately predicted the HLA-A and HLA-B alleles for most subjects in the first cohort. Correlated functional status among segregating V segments might be attributable to linkage disequilibrium, but an unknown experimental factor could not be ruled out. A later analysis found that TCR association rates varied across HLA loci, with DRB1 alleles showing the most associated TCRs and HLA-C alleles the fewest. Roughly uniform sequencing depth across donors was assumed in presence/absence analyses, although this assumption may not hold. The classifier was reported to diagnose cytomegalovirus status with high specificity and sensitivity in both the original cohort and the validation cohort. A total of roughly 160 TCR beta chains were listed by the study as associated with cytomegalovirus. Because HLA typing was missing for some donors at each locus, association tests included only the typed subset. A later genetic analysis associated a missense DCLRE1C variant with V-gene and J-gene trimming of TCR beta chains, and an independent cohort replicated the association. The authors suggested that the approach could potentially be generalized to other disease states and immunological phenotypes. In a later analysis, some 18,000 TCR beta sequences were associated with specific HLA alleles at a false discovery rate of 0.05. A later analysis found that HLA-associated TCR beta chains were more clonally expanded and had lower generation probabilities than equally common non-associated chains. Across donors, most TCR sequences were observed very rarely, whereas some public TCRs were present in many individuals. Three of the identified cytomegalovirus-associated TCR beta chains were confirmed in vitro to be specific for cytomegalovirus antigens. Assigning TCR associations to individual alleles was difficult when HLA alleles, especially DR and DQ, strongly co-occurred. The 87-base-pair reads could not distinguish some IMGT-functional V segments, including TRBV6-2 and TRBV6-3, so those segments were excluded. In a later genetic analysis, fewer N-insertions in productive TCRs were reported among donors in an Asian-associated ancestry cluster than the roughly 700-donor mean. Only TCR beta chains were sequenced in this cohort, and the absence of alpha or paired-chain data limited detectable features. According to a later analysis, most CMV-associated TCR beta chains appeared to be HLA-restricted, and the HLA associations seemed to be driven largely by CMV exposure. Around 16 rarely observed V segments, including chromosome 9 orphons, were excluded from the earlier analysis of approximately 500 of the donors because counts were too low. A group of highly shared sequence variants was considered likely to be a technical artifact of the sequencing pipeline. A later analysis reported that several top co-occurrence clusters appeared linked to parvovirus B19, influenza, CMV and Epstein-Barr virus. Broadly in line with IMGT annotations, most TCR beta V segments showed up in productive rearrangements about 90% or about 30% of the time in an earlier analysis of approximately 600 of the donors.

Source material: PBMCs. The sequence came from a woman between 40 and 55 years old in good health and CMV-seropositive. The V and J segments used are TRBV7-9 and TRBJ2-4, and TRBD1 aligns with 9 junction nucleotides. The DNA sequence follows: TGTGCCAGCAGCTTGTCTCCGGGACAGGGCGAAAACATTCAGTACTTC. This yields the protein CASSLSPGQGENIQYF.